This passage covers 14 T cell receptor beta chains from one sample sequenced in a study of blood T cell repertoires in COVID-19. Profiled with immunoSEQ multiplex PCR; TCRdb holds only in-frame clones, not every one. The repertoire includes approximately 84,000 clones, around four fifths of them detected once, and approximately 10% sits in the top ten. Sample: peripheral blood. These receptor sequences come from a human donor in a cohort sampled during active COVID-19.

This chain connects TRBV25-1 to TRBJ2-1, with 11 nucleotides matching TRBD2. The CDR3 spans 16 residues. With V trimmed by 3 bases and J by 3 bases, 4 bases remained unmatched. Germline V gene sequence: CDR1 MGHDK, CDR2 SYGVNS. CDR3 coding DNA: TGTGCCAGCAGTGAGTTAGCGGGGGGGGACTACAATGAGCAGTTCTTC. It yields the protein CASSELAGGDYNEQFF. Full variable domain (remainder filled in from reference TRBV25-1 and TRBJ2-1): EADIYQTPRYLVIGTGKKITLECSQTMGHDKMYWYQQDPGMELHLIHYSYGVNSTEKGDLSSESTVSRIRTEHFPLTLESARPSHTSQYLCASSELAGGDYNEQFFGPGTRLTVL.

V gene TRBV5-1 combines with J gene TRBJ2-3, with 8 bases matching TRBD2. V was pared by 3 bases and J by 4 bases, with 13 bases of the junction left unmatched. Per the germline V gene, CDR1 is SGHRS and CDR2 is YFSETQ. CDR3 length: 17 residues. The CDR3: CASSSGLVLSLADTQYF. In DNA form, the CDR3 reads TGCGCCAGCAGCTCGGGACTAGTCTTAAGTCTCGCAGATACGCAGTATTTT. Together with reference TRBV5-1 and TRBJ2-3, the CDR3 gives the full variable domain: KAGVTQTPRYLIKTRGQQVTLSCSPISGHRSVSWYQQTPGQGLQFLFEYFSETQRNKGNFPGRFSGRQFSNSRSEMNVSTLELGDSALYLCASSSGLVLSLADTQYFGPGTRLTVL.

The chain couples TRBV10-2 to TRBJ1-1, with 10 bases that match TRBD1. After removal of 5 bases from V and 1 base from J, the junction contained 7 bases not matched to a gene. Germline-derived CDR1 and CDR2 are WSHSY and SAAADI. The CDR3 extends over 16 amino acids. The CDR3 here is CASSSPGTGANTEAFF. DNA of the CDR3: TGCGCCAGCAGTTCCCCCGGGACAGGGGCGAACACTGAAGCTTTCTTT.

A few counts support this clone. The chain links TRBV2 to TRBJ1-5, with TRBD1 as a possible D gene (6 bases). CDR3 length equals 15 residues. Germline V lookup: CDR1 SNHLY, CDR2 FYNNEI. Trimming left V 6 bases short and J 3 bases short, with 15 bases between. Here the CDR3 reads CASSKDSILNQPQHF. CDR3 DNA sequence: TGTGCCAGCAGCAAGGACAGTATACTCAATCAGCCCCAGCATTTT.

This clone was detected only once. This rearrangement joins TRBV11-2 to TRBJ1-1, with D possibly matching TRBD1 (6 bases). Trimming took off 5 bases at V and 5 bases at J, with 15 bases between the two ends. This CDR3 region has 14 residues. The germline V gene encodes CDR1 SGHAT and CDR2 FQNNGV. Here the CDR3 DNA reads TGTGCCAGCAGCCCCGCGGGGGCGCGGACTGAAGCTTTCTTT. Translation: CASSPAGARTEAFF.

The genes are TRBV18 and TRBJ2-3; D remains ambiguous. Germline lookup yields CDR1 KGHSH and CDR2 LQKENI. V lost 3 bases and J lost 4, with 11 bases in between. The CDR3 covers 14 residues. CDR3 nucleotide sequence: TGTGCCAGCTCACCTCTTGCGAAGCCAGATACGCAGTATTTT. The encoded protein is CASSPLAKPDTQYF.

The CDR3, as DNA: TGTGCCAGTAGTGTTACAGGGGGCAATCAGCCCCAGCATTTT. Its translation: CASSVTGGNQPQHF. The chain joins TRBV19 to TRBJ1-5; 7 nucleotides align to TRBD1. The germline CDR1 and CDR2 sequences are LNHDA and SQIVND (reference sequence). V lost 5 bases and J lost 2; bases outside the gene matches: 3. This CDR3 region has 14 residues.

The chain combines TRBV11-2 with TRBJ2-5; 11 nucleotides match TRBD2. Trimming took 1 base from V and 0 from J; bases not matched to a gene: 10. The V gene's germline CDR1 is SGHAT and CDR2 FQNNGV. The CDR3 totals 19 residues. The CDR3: CASSLGVVGSGRDQETQYF. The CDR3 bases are TGTGCCAGCAGCTTAGGGGTCGTGGGTAGCGGGAGGGACCAAGAGACCCAGTACTTC.

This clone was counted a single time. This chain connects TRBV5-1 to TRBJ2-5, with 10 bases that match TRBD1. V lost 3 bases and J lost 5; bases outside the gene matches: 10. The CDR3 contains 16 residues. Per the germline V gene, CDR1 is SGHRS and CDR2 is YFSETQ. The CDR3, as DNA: TGCGCCAGCAGCTGGACAGGGGGGATGGGTAGGGAGACCCAGTACTTC. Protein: CASSWTGGMGRETQYF.

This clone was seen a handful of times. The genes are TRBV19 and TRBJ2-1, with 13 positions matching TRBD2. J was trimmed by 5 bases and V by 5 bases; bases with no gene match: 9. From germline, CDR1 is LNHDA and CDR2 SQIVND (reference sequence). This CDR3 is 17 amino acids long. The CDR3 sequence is CASSAWTSGSGDNEQFF. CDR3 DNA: TGTGCCAGTAGTGCTTGGACTAGCGGGAGCGGCGACAATGAGCAGTTCTTC. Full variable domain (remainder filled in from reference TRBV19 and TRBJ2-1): DGGITQSPKYLFRKEGQNVTLSCEQNLNHDAMYWYRQDPGQGLRLIYYSQIVNDFQKGDIAEGYSVSREKKESFPLTVTSAQKNPTAFYLCASSAWTSGSGDNEQFFGPGTRLTVL.

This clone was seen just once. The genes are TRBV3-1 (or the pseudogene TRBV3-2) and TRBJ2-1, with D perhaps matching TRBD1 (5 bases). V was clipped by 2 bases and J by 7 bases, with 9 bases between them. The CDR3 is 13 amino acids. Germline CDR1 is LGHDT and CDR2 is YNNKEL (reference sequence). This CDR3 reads CASSQSQGNEQFF. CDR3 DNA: TGTGCCAGCAGCCAAAGCCAGGGTAATGAGCAGTTCTTC.

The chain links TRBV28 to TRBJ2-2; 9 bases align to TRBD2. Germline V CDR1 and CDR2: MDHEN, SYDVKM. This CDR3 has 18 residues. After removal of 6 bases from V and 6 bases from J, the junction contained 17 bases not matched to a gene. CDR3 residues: CASRTPDDYGGRAGELFF. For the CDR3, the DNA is TGTGCCAGCAGAACCCCTGATGATTACGGCGGGAGGGCCGGGGAGCTGTTTTTT.

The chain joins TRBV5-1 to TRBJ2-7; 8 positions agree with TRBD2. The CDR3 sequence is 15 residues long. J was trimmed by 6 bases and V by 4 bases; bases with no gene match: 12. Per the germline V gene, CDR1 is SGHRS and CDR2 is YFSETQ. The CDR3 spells CASSGPSAGVGEQYF. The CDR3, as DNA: TGCGCCAGCAGCGGGCCCTCAGCGGGAGTTGGCGAGCAGTACTTC.

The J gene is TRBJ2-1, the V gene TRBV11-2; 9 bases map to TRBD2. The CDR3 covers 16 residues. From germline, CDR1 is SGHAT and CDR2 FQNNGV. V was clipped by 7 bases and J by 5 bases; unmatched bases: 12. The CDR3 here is CASTHSLAGADNEQFF. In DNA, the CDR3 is TGTGCCAGCACCCACTCCTTAGCGGGAGCCGACAATGAGCAGTTCTTC.